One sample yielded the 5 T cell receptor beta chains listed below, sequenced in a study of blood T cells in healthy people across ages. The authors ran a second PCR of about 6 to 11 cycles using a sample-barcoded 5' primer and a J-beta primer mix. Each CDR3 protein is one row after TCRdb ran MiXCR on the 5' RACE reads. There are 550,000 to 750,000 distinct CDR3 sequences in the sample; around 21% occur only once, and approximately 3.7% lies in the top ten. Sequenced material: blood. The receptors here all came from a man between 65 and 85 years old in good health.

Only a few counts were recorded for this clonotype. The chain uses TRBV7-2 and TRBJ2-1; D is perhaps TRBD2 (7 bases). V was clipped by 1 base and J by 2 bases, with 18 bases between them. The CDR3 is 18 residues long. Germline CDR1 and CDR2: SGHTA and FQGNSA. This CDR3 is CASSLGGGRGGAYNEQFF. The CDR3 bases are TGTGCCAGCAGCTTAGGGGGGGGCAGGGGTGGTGCCTACAATGAGCAGTTCTTC.

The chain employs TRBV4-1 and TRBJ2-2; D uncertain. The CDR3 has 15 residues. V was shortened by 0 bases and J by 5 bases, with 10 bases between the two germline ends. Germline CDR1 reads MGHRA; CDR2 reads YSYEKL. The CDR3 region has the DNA TGCGCCAGCAGCCAAGAGGCCAGTGAGACCGGGGAGCTGTTTTTT. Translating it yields CASSQEASETGELFF.

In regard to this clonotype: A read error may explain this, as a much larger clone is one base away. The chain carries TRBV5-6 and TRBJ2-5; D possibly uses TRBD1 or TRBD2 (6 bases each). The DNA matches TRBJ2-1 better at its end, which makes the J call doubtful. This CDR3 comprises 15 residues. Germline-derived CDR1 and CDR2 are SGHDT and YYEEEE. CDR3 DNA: TGTGCCAGCAGCTTTCGGGGGCTCTACTTCAATGAGCAGTTCTTC. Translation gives CASSFRGLYFNEQFF.

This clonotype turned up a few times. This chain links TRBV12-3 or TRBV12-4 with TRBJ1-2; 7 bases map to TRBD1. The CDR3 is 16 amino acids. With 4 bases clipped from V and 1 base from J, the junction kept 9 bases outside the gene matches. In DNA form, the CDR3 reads TGTGCCAGCAGTTGGACAACAGGGGCCGATAACTATGGCTACACCTTC. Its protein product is CASSWTTGADNYGYTF.

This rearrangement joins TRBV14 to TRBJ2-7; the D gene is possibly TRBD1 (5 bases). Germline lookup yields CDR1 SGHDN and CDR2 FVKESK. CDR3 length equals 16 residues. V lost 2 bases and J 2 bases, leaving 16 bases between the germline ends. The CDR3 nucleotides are TGTGCCAGCAGCCAAACGGACACGAGAACCCCCTACGAGCAGTACTTC. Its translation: CASSQTDTRTPYEQYF.